This T cell receptor beta chain came from a study of blood T cell repertoires in COVID-19. Across the whole study: Researchers got acute and convalescent COVID-19 samples from the United States, Italy and Spain. The analysed material was cDNA or gDNA that came from T cells, B-cell-depleted T cells, or PBMCs.

Original analysis: The assay estimated nucleated cells by amplifying reference gene primers. The method was immunoSEQ multiplex PCR; TCRdb's version includes in-frame clones alone and lacks a portion of them. Clonal size and the V and J genes are those of that table, whereas D and trimming came from the DNA. The sample holds tens of thousands of clones, 60% to 80% seen once. V shed 1 base and J shed 5 bases, with 13 bases lying between them. This CDR3 has 15 residues. Germline CDR1 is SGHRS and CDR2 is YFSETQ. The V gene is TRBV5-1, the J gene TRBJ2-1, with D possibly matching TRBD2 (6 bases). This receptor was obtained from a man between 65 and 80 years old with active or convalescent COVID-19. Sequences were obtained from peripheral blood. DNA for the CDR3: TGCGCCAGCAGCTTGTGGCTAGCGCTTGACAATGAGCAGTTCTTC. It codes for CASSLWLALDNEQFF.